Each of the 2 T cell receptor beta chains below was sequenced from the same sample in a study of blood T cell repertoires in COVID-19. Method: immunoSEQ multiplex PCR; TCRdb's copy keeps in-frame clones and lacks some. The table includes 200,000 or so clones, 65% to 85% detected once. The sample comprised peripheral blood. All receptors come from a woman between 55 and 75 years old with acute or convalescent COVID-19.

This chain links TRBV5-1 with TRBJ2-1, with 11 bases aligning to TRBD2. The CDR3 runs to 14 residues. Germline CDR1 SGHRS, CDR2 YFSETQ. The V segment lost 4 bases and the J segment 6 bases; nucleotides outside the gene matches: 3. CDR3 sequence (DNA): TGCGCCAGCAGCCCCGGGACTAGCGGCAATGAGCAGTTCTTC. Translation gives CASSPGTSGNEQFF.

The chain uses TRBV6-5 and TRBJ2-1; the D is unclear. This CDR3 has 15 amino acids. Trimming removed 5 bases at V and 0 bases at J, with 11 bases between. Germline loops: CDR1 MNHEY, CDR2 SVGAGI. Written as DNA, the CDR3 is TGTGCCAGCAGTAAAATTCGGAGCTCCTACAATGAGCAGTTCTTC. Its translation: CASSKIRSSYNEQFF.